One sample yielded the 10 T cell receptor beta chains listed below, sequenced in a study of molecular identifiers for immune sequencing clone quantification. TCRdb re-called the PCR reads with MiXCR, one entry per CDR3 protein. This table holds under 650,000 distinct CDR3 sequences, about 20% found once. The specimen was naive CD8+ T cells from blood, with Jurkat cell RNA spiked in. Subset of the sample: FACS-sorted CD8+CD4-CCR7+CD45RA+ naive T cells. The source of these receptors is a human donor in good health. Some libraries in this study had Jurkat cell RNA spiked in.

This clonotype was seen many times. V and J are TRBV10-3 and TRBJ1-5; maybe TRBD1 (5 bases). Germline V gene sequence: CDR1 ENHRY, CDR2 SYGVKD. CDR3 size: 14 residues. Trimming removed 10 bases from V and 1 base from J, with 14 bases in between. CDR3 DNA sequence: TGTGCCAACCCAGTCAGGGAGAGCAATCAGCCCCAGCATTTT. Translated: CANPVRESNQPQHF.

This chain joins TRBV27 and TRBJ1-5; D might be TRBD1 (6 bases). V lost 4 bases, J lost 7 bases, and 11 bases lay in between. The CDR3 has 13 amino acids. CDR1 and CDR2 (germline): MNHEY, SMNVEV (reference sequence). CDR3 region: CASSSQGKQPQHF. DNA for the CDR3: TGTGCCAGCAGTTCCCAGGGGAAACAGCCCCAGCATTTT.

This clonotype came up many times. The J gene is TRBJ1-1, the V gene TRBV6-2 or TRBV6-3, with 8 bases lining up with TRBD1. The CDR3 sequence is 15 residues long. CDR1 and CDR2 from the germline V gene are MNHEY and SVGEGT. V gave up 0 bases and J gave up 3 bases; unmatched junction bases: 3. CDR3 nucleotide sequence: TGTGCCAGCAGTTACTCGACAGGGGTGGACACTGAAGCTTTCTTT. It specifies CASSYSTGVDTEAFF.

This clonotype was seen many times. The V and J genes are TRBV29-1 and TRBJ1-2; D is perhaps TRBD1 (5 bases). The CDR3 contains 16 residues. Germline values: CDR1 SQVTM, CDR2 ANQGSEA. V lost 2 bases and J lost 3, with 19 bases in between. Here the CDR3 reads CSVESNRGLFHYGYTF. The CDR3 DNA reads TGCAGCGTTGAATCCAACCGGGGACTTTTTCACTATGGCTACACCTTC.

This chain connects TRBV28 to TRBJ2-7; 7 bases line up with TRBD1. Looked up from germline, CDR1 is MDHEN and CDR2 is SYDVKM. The ends lost 4 bases at V and 0 bases at J; junction bases unmatched: 18. The CDR3 totals 19 residues. The CDR3: CASSSDGTDVENLSYEQYF. The CDR3 DNA reads as TGTGCCAGCAGTTCTGACGGGACAGACGTGGAGAACCTCTCCTACGAGCAGTACTTC.

CDR3 sequence (DNA): TGTGCCAGCAGTTTACTGGGACTAGGCGGGGATACGCAGTATTTT. Translated: CASSLLGLGGDTQYF. V usage is TRBV28 and J usage is TRBJ2-3; 8 positions match TRBD2. This CDR3 comprises 15 residues. Germline CDR1 is MDHEN and CDR2 is SYDVKM. The junction had 7 bases not matched to a gene; V was cut back by 2 bases and J by 6 bases.

The table lists this clonotype with many counts. The rearrangement joins TRBV6-5 to TRBJ1-1; 9 bases fit TRBD1. The trim removed 5 bases at V and 5 bases at J, leaving 9 bases unmatched. This CDR3 contains 15 residues. The germline V gene encodes CDR1 MNHEY and CDR2 SVGAGI. The CDR3 DNA follows: TGTGCCAGCAGTCACAATACAGGGGGCTGGACTGAAGCTTTCTTT. This sequence encodes CASSHNTGGWTEAFF.

This clonotype was seen repeatedly, ten times or more. J is TRBJ2-7 and V is TRBV5-6; D gene uncertain. Germline V gene data show CDR1 as SGHDT and CDR2 as YYEEEE. The V end lost 4 bases, the J end lost 2 bases, and 16 bases lay between the germline ends. The CDR3 has 15 amino acids. CDR3 DNA: TGTGCCAGCAGCAAGTACCCGGGTCCGCCCTACGAGCAGTACTTC. This sequence encodes CASSKYPGPPYEQYF.

Remarks on this clonotype: One base away lies a much larger clone, so this may be a sequencing read error. The CDR3 end shows no conserved phenylalanine or tryptophan, and so a read error is likely. The chain joins TRBV4-3 to TRBJ2-7; D possibly corresponds to TRBD2 (6 bases). Germline loops: CDR1 LGHNA, CDR2 YSLEER. CDR3 size: 14 residues. Trimming took 3 bases from V and 3 from J, leaving 12 bases between them. The CDR3 nucleotides read TGCGCCAGCAGCCACGGGAGTTCGGGCTACGAGCAGTACTCC. Protein product: CASSHGSSGYEQYS.

The V and J genes are TRBV28 and TRBJ2-1, with D perhaps matching TRBD1 (6 bases). The length of the CDR3 is 15 residues. Germline loops: CDR1 MDHEN, CDR2 SYDVKM. V was trimmed by 5 bases and J by 8 bases, leaving 19 bases between them. The CDR3 nucleotides are TGTGCCAGCAGTCCCCCGGTCACAGGGCGCGATGAGCAGTTCTTC. Protein: CASSPPVTGRDEQFF. The complete variable domain, with remaining parts taken from reference TRBV28 and TRBJ2-1, reads DVKVTQSSRYLVKRTGEKVFLECVQDMDHENMFWYRQDPGLGLRLIYFSYDVKMKEKGDIPEGYSVSREKKERFSLILESASTNQTSMYLCASSPPVTGRDEQFFGPGTRLTVL.